The T cell receptor (beta chain) under discussion was sequenced for a study of cytomegalovirus exposure and HLA in healthy donors. On the study more broadly: Among roughly 180 million T cells, an earlier analysis found 117 million unique TCR beta sequences.

Whole-study findings and limits: Certain sequence variants were highly shared and formed a cluster, and this cluster was likely a sequencing artifact. In vitro, a few CMV-associated chains proved specific for CMV antigens. Most of the TCR beta V segments (in an earlier analysis) were productive either about 87% or about 30% of the time.

Details on this clone: The antigen is undetermined.

The CDR3 is made up of 12 amino acids. The germline V gene encodes CDR1 MGHRA and CDR2 YSYEKL. Trimming stripped 5 bases from V and 5 bases from J, with 7 bases between. With 60 Vbeta and 13 Jbeta primers, the PCR was carried out. Generated by immunoSEQ multiplex PCR, the TCRdb table keeps only in-frame clones and is missing some. The table lists about 21,000 clones, about 80% of them singletons. This rearrangement joins TRBV4-1 to TRBJ2-1; D is ambiguous. This sequence originates from a man aged 55 to 70 in good health and CMV-seronegative. Sequences were obtained from PBMCs. This chain's CDR3 is CASSNLDNEQFF. The DNA for the CDR3 is TGCGCCAGCAGCAACCTAGACAATGAGCAGTTCTTC.